This T cell receptor beta chain was captured in a study of shared clonotypes between healthy human individuals. Study at large: Every donor yielded three CD4 naive, three CD4 memory, two CD8 naive and one CD8 memory plate.

Trimming cost V 6 bases and J 6 bases; bases outside gene matches: 4. Germline CDR1 MNHNS, CDR2 SASEGT. The CDR3 is 12 residues long. Running of the assay took place at deep level. Only in-frame clones appear in the TCRdb table, and some are missing; sequencing was by immunoSEQ multiplex PCR. Of some 1,900,000 clones listed, about 95% were seen once; the top ten hold roughly 1%. Naive CD8 populations comprised CD45RO-negative cells positively selected for CCR7, excluding terminally differentiated effector memory CD45RA+ cells. The donors, healthy adults who were HIV-negative, had experienced no recent acute infections or vaccinations.

The chain employs TRBV6-1 and TRBJ1-1; 7 bases are shared with TRBD1. Material for sequencing was naive CD8+ T cells sorted from blood. The origin of this receptor is a man aged 18 to 30 in good health. The DNA for the CDR3 is TGTGCCAGCAGAGGGGGCTTCGCTGAAGCTTTCTTT. Translating gives CASRGGFAEAFF.